Described below is a single T cell receptor (beta chain) sequence and its context. Its antigen remains unknown. J gave up 5 bases and V 2 bases, and 2 bases lay outside the gene matches. CDR3 length: 14 amino acids. TEMRA cells were FACS-enriched, with CD8+ and CD4+ T cells isolated negatively. Random hexamers served to reverse transcribe about 0.45 to 1 ug RNA. Multiplex PCR with immunoSEQ amplified the TCR beta CDR3 across 54 Vbeta and 13 Jbeta. One entry per CDR3 protein, called by TCRdb with MiXCR from the immunoSEQ multiplex PCR reads. This sample has about 75,000 distinct CDR3 sequences, with 94% found just once. This sample is part of a study of CD8 T cells in Susac syndrome. Study as a whole: Among sequenced Susac syndrome patients, more than five had active disease and roughly eight were in remission. Study-wide results and caveats: About 5 Susac-specific public clones appeared in CD8+ TEMRA repertoires, and fewer than 20 in total CD8+ repertoires.

Sequencing was performed on CD8+ T cells from PBMCs. The chain is built from TRBV12-3 or TRBV12-4 and TRBJ1-3; 8 bases are a match to TRBD1. The source is a human donor with Susac syndrome. DNA for the CDR3: TGTGCCAGCAGTTTATCAGGGGGCAGAAACACCATATATTTT. This encodes CASSLSGGRNTIYF.